This T cell receptor (beta chain) was identified in a study of Graves' ophthalmopathy and Graves' hyperthyroidism. The sequenced template was RNA, covering the TCR beta CDR3 region. Scientists carried out first-round RT-PCR using HTBI primers and then a second-round multiplex PCR. A single record per CDR3 protein comes from TCRdb applying MiXCR to the multiplex PCR reads. The sample holds 300,000 to 400,000 distinct CDR3 sequences, 17% seen once. This clonotype was seen repeatedly, ten times or more. Its matching antigen is unknown. Orbital computed tomography and thyroid ultrasound, along with TRAb, serum thyroxine and clinical symptoms, underpinned diagnosis. Study-wide results and limits: The study's model predicted ophthalmopathy progression at about 68% sensitivity and 72.22% specificity.

V was cut by 0 bases and J by 8 bases, with 16 bases left in between. This CDR3 is built from 15 residues. The material sequenced was peripheral blood. This receptor was obtained from an adult man with Graves' ophthalmopathy. This chain links TRBV12-3 or TRBV12-4 with TRBJ1-2; maybe TRBD1 (5 bases). The CDR3 DNA reads as TGTGCCAGCAGTTTAGCGGGAGGGGCCCATTTGGGCTACACCTTC. Protein: CASSLAGGAHLGYTF.